One T cell receptor (beta chain) is described in this entry. The sample belongs to a study of a mutant IDH1 vaccine in newly diagnosed glioma. V was pared by 4 bases and J by 5 bases, with 7 bases of the junction left unmatched. Looked up from germline, CDR1 is LNHDA and CDR2 is SQIVND (reference sequence). The CDR3 has 14 amino acids. Time point specified: baseline, week 1 (first vaccination visit). Treatment meaning: pre-vaccination baseline after standard-of-care therapy. Each astrocytoma in the donors was new, WHO grade 3 or 4, IDH1-mutant and ATRX-lost. Profiled with immunoSEQ multiplex PCR; TCRdb holds only in-frame clones, not every one. The data hold roughly 70,000 clones, with 86% observed a single time.

The chain has TRBV19 and TRBJ2-5, with TRBD1 matching over 7 bases. The TCR sequence derives from a man aged 25-40 years with glioma. Sample: PBMCs, taken from a glioma patient treated with radiotherapy, temozolomide or both. CDR3 loop: CASSRGTVTETQYF. The CDR3 DNA sequence: TGTGCCAGTAGTAGGGGGACAGTCACGGAGACCCAGTACTTC.